The sequence of this T cell receptor beta chain was determined in a study of T cell repertoires in aging, cancer and after chemotherapy. Germline lookup yields CDR1 DFQATT and CDR2 SNEGSKA (reference sequence). V was pared by 0 bases and J by 3 bases, with 6 bases of the junction left unmatched. The CDR3 is 15 amino acids. TCR beta rearrangements were amplified from peripheral blood genomic DNA. A mixed TRB-A/B primer pool amplified rearranged TRB by multiplex touch-down PCR. TCRdb processed the multiplex PCR reads anew with MiXCR; each CDR3 protein has one entry. The repertoire holds approximately 2,900 distinct CDR3 sequences, with approximately 25% as singletons. This clonotype came up a few times. Antigen unknown. Study conclusions and caveats: These repertoire data do not allow conclusions about immunological memory after chemotherapy. Untreated cancer patients had significantly lower blood TCR diversity than age-matched healthy donors. Across the chemotherapy interval, each cancer cohort showed higher median generation probability, suggesting thymic rebound.

Sequenced input: blood. The rearrangement joins TRBV20-1 to TRBJ2-7, with 9 bases fitting TRBD2. The receptor was isolated from a human donor with a solid tumor. CDR3 sequence reads: CSARDPKRGDYEQYF. Written as DNA, the CDR3 is TGCAGTGCTAGAGATCCGAAGCGGGGGGACTACGAGCAGTACTTC.